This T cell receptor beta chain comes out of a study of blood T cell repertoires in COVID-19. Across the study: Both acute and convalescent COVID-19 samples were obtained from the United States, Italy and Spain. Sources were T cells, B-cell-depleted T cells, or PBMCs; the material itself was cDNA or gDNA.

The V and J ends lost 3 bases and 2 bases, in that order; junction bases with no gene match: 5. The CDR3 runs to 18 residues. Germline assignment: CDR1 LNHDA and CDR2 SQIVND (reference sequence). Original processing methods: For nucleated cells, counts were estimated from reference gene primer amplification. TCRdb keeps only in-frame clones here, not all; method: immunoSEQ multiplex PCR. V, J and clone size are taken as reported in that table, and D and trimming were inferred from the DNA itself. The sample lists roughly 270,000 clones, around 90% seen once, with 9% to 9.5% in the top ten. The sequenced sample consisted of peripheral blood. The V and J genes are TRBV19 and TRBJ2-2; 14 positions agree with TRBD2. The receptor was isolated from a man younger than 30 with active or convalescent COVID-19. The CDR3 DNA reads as TGTGCCAGTAGTATGAGACTAGCGGGGGGGCGAAACACCGGGGAGCTGTTTTTT. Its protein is CASSMRLAGGRNTGELFF.